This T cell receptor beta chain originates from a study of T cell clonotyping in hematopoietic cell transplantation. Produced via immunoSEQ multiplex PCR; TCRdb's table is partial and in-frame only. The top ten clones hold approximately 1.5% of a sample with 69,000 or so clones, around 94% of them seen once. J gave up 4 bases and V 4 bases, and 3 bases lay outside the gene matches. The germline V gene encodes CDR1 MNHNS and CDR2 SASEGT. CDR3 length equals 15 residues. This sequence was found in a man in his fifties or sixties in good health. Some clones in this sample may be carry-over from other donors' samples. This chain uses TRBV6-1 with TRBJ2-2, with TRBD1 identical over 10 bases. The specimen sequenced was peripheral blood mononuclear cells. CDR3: CASSGGTGATGELFF. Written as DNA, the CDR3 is TGTGCCAGCAGTGGGGGGACAGGGGCCACCGGGGAGCTGTTTTTT.